This TCR beta chain was obtained from a study of human T cells and chemical hapten exposure. TCRdb reprocessed the RACE reads via MiXCR and lists one record per CDR3 protein. The sample lists 300,000 to 400,000 distinct CDR3 sequences; 5.1% were seen once. Documented time point: pre-sensitization, week 0. Noted treatment: therapeutic diphenylcyclopropenone sensitization with weekly scalp DPC. With respect to this clonotype: What it binds is unknown.

V shed 6 bases and J 3 bases; nucleotides not matched to a gene: 9. The germline gives CDR1 SEHNR, CDR2 FQNEAQ (reference sequence). The CDR3 spans 15 residues. Findings and caveats of the study: Large CDR3 similarity clusters arose significantly more often from expanded TCRs than from controls.

The chain uses TRBV7-9 and TRBJ1-1, with 8 bases that match TRBD1. The TCR comes from a woman in her 50s with alopecia areata. Some clones in this sample may be carry-over from other donors' samples. Here the sequenced sample was whole blood, taken in connection with sensitization to the hapten diphenylcyclopropenone (DPC). The CDR3 DNA reads TGTGCCAGCAGGGATGAAACCAGGGGGCACACTGAAGCTTTCTTT. Encoded protein: CASRDETRGHTEAFF.